Detailed here is one T cell receptor beta chain. The antigen remains unidentified. This sample was taken from a study of OX40 agonist ivuxolimab in advanced cancers. Study-level information: Partial response was recorded in three patients: one hepatocellular carcinoma and two cutaneous melanoma cases.

Assay used: immunoSEQ multiplex PCR; TCRdb lists only in-frame clones, some missing. This table holds about 89,000 clones, approximately 91% found once. Germline loops: CDR1 LGHNA, CDR2 YSLEER. Trimming cost V 4 bases and J 3 bases; bases outside gene matches: 7. The CDR3 extends over 15 amino acids. Study observations and caveats: Expanded peripheral T cells had an undetermined antigen specificity. Partial responders dosed at 0.1-3.0 mg/kg displayed clonal expansion ranking among the lowest.

Patients had blood sampled at baseline and again on cycle 4 day 1 and cycle 7 day 1. The starting material was CD4+ or CD8+ T cells sorted from blood, obtained in a trial of the OX40 agonist ivuxolimab. This TCR derives from an adult with an advanced solid tumor such as melanoma, head and neck, liver or kidney cancer. The rearrangement joins TRBV4-3 to TRBJ1-2; 8 positions match TRBD1. The CDR3 DNA sequence: TGCGCCAGCAGCCCGACAGGGGTTGGGGACTATGGCTACACCTTC. It is translated as CASSPTGVGDYGYTF.